A single sample is the source of the 11 T cell receptor beta chains below, sequenced in a study of cytomegalovirus exposure and HLA in healthy donors. Using immunoSEQ multiplex PCR, the repertoire was profiled, and TCRdb retains in-frame clones only, with some absent. Of 55,000 to 85,000 clones listed, roughly 93% are singletons. The sequencing sample was made of PBMCs. These receptors came from a young woman in good health and CMV-seronegative.

The chain employs TRBV5-1 and TRBJ1-4, with 11 bases fitting TRBD1. V lost 0 bases and J lost 8; bases outside the gene matches: 0. Looked up from germline, CDR1 is SGHRS and CDR2 is YFSETQ. This CDR3 is built from 14 residues. CDR3: CASSLGTGGEKLFF. The DNA for the CDR3 is TGCGCCAGCAGCTTGGGGACAGGGGGCGAAAAACTGTTTTTT.

The chain employs TRBV6-1 and TRBJ1-2; 7 nucleotides line up with TRBD1. The V segment lost 9 bases and the J segment 2 bases; nucleotides outside the gene matches: 12. Germline V gene sequence: CDR1 MNHNS, CDR2 SASEGT. The CDR3 has 15 amino acids. CDR3: CASRGASGQNYGYTF. DNA for the CDR3: TGTGCCAGTAGAGGAGCTTCGGGACAGAACTATGGCTACACCTTC.

V is TRBV18 and J is TRBJ1-1; D possibly corresponds to TRBD1 (5 bases). Germline lookup yields CDR1 KGHSH and CDR2 LQKENI. There are 12 residues in the CDR3. V was pared by 8 bases and J by 6 bases, with 13 bases between. The CDR3 DNA reads as TGTGCCAGCACCGGGGGGGGTTCTGAAGCTTTCTTT. Residues: CASTGGGSEAFF.

J is TRBJ2-1 and V is TRBV7-6, with D hard to call. Germline assignment: CDR1 SGHVS and CDR2 FNYEAQ. Trimming shortened V by 3 bases and J by 1 base, and 10 bases separated the two germline ends. There are 15 residues in the CDR3. The CDR3 here is CASSFSRNSYNEQFF. For the CDR3, the DNA is TGTGCCAGCAGCTTTTCCAGGAATTCCTACAATGAGCAGTTCTTC.

This chain joins TRBV18 and TRBJ1-3; no clear D gene. Trimming took 5 bases from V and 8 from J, leaving 7 bases between them. CDR3 length equals 11 residues. Germline lookup yields CDR1 KGHSH and CDR2 LQKENI. The CDR3 sequence: CASSTEDTIYF. Here the CDR3 DNA reads TGTGCCAGCTCAACCGAGGACACCATATATTTT.

CDR3 sequence: CASTETGKVMNTEAFF. The CDR3 DNA is TGTGCCAGTACAGAGACAGGGAAGGTCATGAACACTGAAGCTTTCTTT. This chain joins TRBV19 and TRBJ1-1, with 7 bases aligning to TRBD1. Per the germline V gene, CDR1 is LNHDA and CDR2 is SQIVND (reference sequence). This CDR3 comprises 16 residues. The ends lost 7 bases at V and 0 bases at J; junction bases unmatched: 11.

The genes are TRBV9 and TRBJ2-2; TRBD2 matches 13 bases. Losses at the gene ends were 4 bases for V and 5 bases for J; bases not matched to a gene: 8. Germline-derived CDR1 and CDR2 are SGDLS and YYNGEE. The CDR3 length is 17 residues. The CDR3 region has the DNA TGTGCCAGCAGCTCCTCCGGGACTAGCGGGGAAACCGGGGAGCTGTTTTTT. It specifies CASSSSGTSGETGELFF.

The chain carries TRBV27 and TRBJ2-1; D remains ambiguous. The CDR3 spans 14 residues. V was shortened by 0 bases and J by 10 bases, with 13 bases between the two germline ends. CDR1 is MNHEY and CDR2 is SMNVEV in the germline V gene (reference sequence). CDR3 bases: TGTGCCAGCAGTTTATCGCTTGCGGTTCGGGAGCAGTTCTTC. Translating it yields CASSLSLAVREQFF.

This rearrangement joins TRBV13 to TRBJ2-1, with D possibly matching TRBD1 (6 bases). The germline V gene has CDR1 PRHDT and CDR2 FYEKMQ (reference sequence). The CDR3 sequence is 14 residues long. The V and J ends lost 5 bases and 4 bases respectively, with 12 bases between them. CDR3 amino acids: CASSLWGRYNEQFF. The CDR3 DNA follows: TGTGCCAGCAGCCTGTGGGGGCGTTACAATGAGCAGTTCTTC. Complete variable domain (other parts from reference TRBV13 and TRBJ2-1): AAGVIQSPRHLIKEKRETATLKCYPIPRHDTVYWYQQGPGQDPQFLISFYEKMQSDKGSIPDRFSAQQFSDYHSELNMSSLELGDSALYFCASSLWGRYNEQFFGPGTRLTVL.

V usage is TRBV27 and J usage is TRBJ2-7; tentative D call: TRBD2 (6 bases). The CDR3 is 14 amino acids. Trimming removed 7 bases at V and 2 bases at J, with 15 bases between. The germline gives CDR1 MNHEY, CDR2 SMNVEV (reference sequence). The CDR3 sequence: CASKLGGAAYEQYF. The CDR3 nucleotides read TGTGCCAGCAAGCTGGGAGGCGCTGCCTACGAGCAGTACTTC.

The chain is built from TRBV10-3 and TRBJ1-6, with 8 bases lining up with TRBD1. V gave up 7 bases and J gave up 8 bases; unmatched junction bases: 1. The CDR3 extends over 12 amino acids. Germline V gene sequence: CDR1 ENHRY, CDR2 SYGVKD. The CDR3 DNA reads as TGTGCCATCACACAGGGGGATTCACCCCTCCACTTT. Translating it yields CAITQGDSPLHF.